This T cell receptor beta chain is from a study of somatic mutations in cytotoxic T cells in rheumatoid arthritis. Study at large: Certain V beta antibody-stained T-cell populations, V beta1+ cells sequenced for TCRB among them, were flow-sorted to nearly 100% purity. General study results and limits: Rheumatoid arthritis patients showed slight TRBV07 underrepresentation, unadjusted for multiple comparisons.

This clone was detected only a few times. No antigen is known for it. The table came from immunoSEQ multiplex PCR; TCRdb's copy has only in-frame clones and leaves some out. The table lists about 6,700 clones, approximately 66% of them singletons, with around 43% in the top ten. V was clipped by 0 bases and J by 2 bases; unmatched bases: 0. This CDR3 is built from 15 residues. Germline V gene lookup returns CDR1 SGHVS and CDR2 FQNEAQ. Positive selection with magnetic beads achieved the isolation of CD4+ and CD8+ cells, followed by a flow cytometry check of purity. The chain joins TRBV7-8 to TRBJ2-1; the match to TRBD1 covers 8 bases. The source is a man in his forties in good health. The source material was CD8+ T cells sorted from blood. CDR3 in amino acids: CASSLATGAYNEQFF. For the CDR3, the DNA is TGTGCCAGCAGCTTAGCGACAGGGGCCTACAATGAGCAGTTCTTC.